Sequencing of this TCR beta chain was carried out in a study of OX40 agonist ivuxolimab in advanced cancers. This table comes from immunoSEQ multiplex PCR, and its TCRdb copy is limited to in-frame clones, with some not included. This table holds some 77,000 clones, approximately 92% found once. The germline CDR1 and CDR2 sequences are SGDLS and YYNGEE. Trimming shortened V by 3 bases and J by 4 bases, and 18 bases separated the two germline ends. This CDR3 is built from 16 residues. The source material was CD4+ or CD8+ T cells sorted from blood, sampled in a trial of the OX40 agonist ivuxolimab. The TCR originated in an adult with an advanced solid tumor such as melanoma, head and neck, liver or kidney cancer. The chain recombines TRBV9 with TRBJ2-3; possibly TRBD1 or TRBD2 for D (5 bases each). This CDR3 reads CASSEGEVWGPDTQYF. Here the CDR3 DNA reads TGTGCCAGCAGCGAGGGAGAGGTATGGGGCCCAGATACGCAGTATTTT.